Listed below are T cell receptor beta chains from one sample, sequenced in a study of cytomegalovirus exposure and HLA in healthy donors. The table came from immunoSEQ multiplex PCR; TCRdb's copy has only in-frame clones and leaves some out. The sample contains some 110,000 clones, 75% to 85% of which appear only once. The sample was PBMCs. Receptor source: a man aged 50 to 59 in good health and CMV-seronegative. Each CDR3 is given with its conserved first and last residue. The D gene is left open where the match is weak. Where a row states a size, it is once, few, many or the class of an expanded clone; other rows omit it.

abundance	v_gene	j_gene	d_gene	CDR3nt	CDR3aa
.	TRBV11-2	TRBJ2-2	TRBD1	TGTGCCAGCAGCTTAGGAGGGGGCTTATACACCGGGGAGCTGTTTTTT	CASSLGGGLYTGELFF
.	TRBV5-4	TRBJ1-4	.	TGTGCCAGCAGCTTGGCTGCAACTAATGAAAAACTGTTTTTT	CASSLAATNEKLFF
.	TRBV6-1	TRBJ2-7	TRBD1	TGTGCCACCAGGACAGGGTCTGTCCACGAGCAGTACTTC	CATRTGSVHEQYF
few	TRBV7-2	TRBJ2-1	TRBD2	TGTGCCAGCAGCTTAGCTACTAGCGGGGCGGAGCAGTTCTTC	CASSLATSGAEQFF
.	TRBV11-1	TRBJ2-7	TRBD1	TGTGCCAGCAGTCCAAACAGGGGCGACGAGCAGTACTTC	CASSPNRGDEQYF
.	TRBV28	TRBJ1-1	TRBD1	TGTGCCAGCGAGACAGGGGCTTTTGAAGCTTTCTTT	CASETGAFEAFF
.	TRBV5-1	TRBJ2-3	TRBD2	TGCGCCAGCAGCTTGGGGACTAGCGGGGGCACAGATACGCAGTATTTT	CASSLGTSGGTDTQYF
.	TRBV6-1	TRBJ2-3	.	TGTGCCAGCAGACGGGACTTCACAGATACGCAGTATTTT	CASRRDFTDTQYF
.	TRBV18	TRBJ1-6	.	TGTGCCAGCTCACCACCTCAGGGGAATAATTCACCCCTCCACTTT	CASSPPQGNNSPLHF
.	TRBV19	TRBJ2-1	TRBD2	TGTGCCAGTGCGGGGGGGCAGTACAATGAGCAGTTCTTC	CASAGGQYNEQFF
.	TRBV5-1	TRBJ2-5	TRBD1	TGCGCCAGCAGCCCCGGTAGTCAGGGGGTAAGGGGGTCCAGTGAGACCCAGTACTTC	CASSPGSQGVRGSSETQYF
.	TRBV25-1	TRBJ2-1	TRBD2	TGTGCCAGCAGTGTAGGGACTAGCGACTACTACAATGAGCAGTTCTTC	CASSVGTSDYYNEQFF
.	TRBV2	TRBJ1-5	TRBD1	TGTGCCAGCAGTGAGGGACAGGGGGATCAGCCCCAGCATTTT	CASSEGQGDQPQHF
.	TRBV18	TRBJ1-2	.	TGTGCCAGCTCAAACGGACAGACCTATGGCTACACCTTC	CASSNGQTYGYTF
.	TRBV6-5	TRBJ2-3	.	TGTGCCAGCAGTTACTCGACAGCAGATACGCAGTATTTT	CASSYSTADTQYF
.	TRBV6-1	TRBJ1-4	TRBD1	TGTGCCAGCAGGGGGGGACAGGGGGGTGAAAAACTGTTTTTT	CASRGGQGGEKLFF
.	TRBV13	TRBJ2-3	TRBD2	TGTGCCAGCAGCCGAACCTTAGCGGGGGTGCGCACAGATACGCAGTATTTT	CASSRTLAGVRTDTQYF
once	TRBV7-9	TRBJ1-2	.	TGTGCCAGCAGCCCGATCAGGACAGACTTCCATGGCTACACCTTC	CASSPIRTDFHGYTF
.	TRBV7-2	TRBJ2-1	TRBD2	TGTGCCAGCAGCTTAGACCTCGGCGGGAGCTCCTACAATGAGCAGTTCTTC	CASSLDLGGSSYNEQFF
.	TRBV18	TRBJ1-2	.	TGTGCCAGCTCACCGATAACCACGGAGGCGGGTTATGGCTACACCTTC	CASSPITTEAGYGYTF
.	TRBV19	TRBJ2-3	.	TGTGCCAGTGGAGCTTCTAGCACAGATACGCAGTATTTT	CASGASSTDTQYF
.	TRBV4-1	TRBJ2-5	.	TGCGCCAGCAGCCAAGATCGTGGCGGCGGGGCCACCCAAGAGACCCAGTACTTC	CASSQDRGGGATQETQYF
.	TRBV2	TRBJ2-5	TRBD2	TGTGCCAGCAGTCGGAGCGCGGGGGGCCAAGAGACCCAGTACTTC	CASSRSAGGQETQYF
.	TRBV5-5	TRBJ2-7	TRBD2	TGTGCCAGCAGCAAAGACCAAGGACTAGCGGGCTACGAGCAGTACTTC	CASSKDQGLAGYEQYF
.	TRBV6-1	TRBJ2-5	.	TGTGCCAGCAGTGATAACAGGGTGGCGGAGACCCAGTACTTC	CASSDNRVAETQYF
.	TRBV28	TRBJ1-2	.	TGTGCCAGCAGTTTGTTCCGGGGGTTCGGCGGCTACACCTTC	CASSLFRGFGGYTF
.	TRBV2	TRBJ1-1	.	TGTGCCAGCAGTGGGACACCGAACACTGAAGCTTTCTTT	CASSGTPNTEAFF
.	TRBV6-1	TRBJ2-3	.	TGTGCCAGCAGTGAATTCGGGGGGCGGGGGGATACGCAGTATTTT	CASSEFGGRGDTQYF
.	TRBV18	TRBJ1-5	TRBD1	TGTGCCAGCTCACCTCAGGGGGCAGGAAGCAATCAGCCCCAGCATTTT	CASSPQGAGSNQPQHF
.	TRBV4-2	TRBJ2-1	TRBD2	TGTGCCAGCAGCCCTCACATCCGGGGGGATTACAATGAGCAGTTCTTC	CASSPHIRGDYNEQFF
.	TRBV5-1	TRBJ2-1	.	TGCGCCAGCAGCTCCGGACAACTGATGAACGGGGGTGAGCAGTTCTTC	CASSSGQLMNGGEQFF